This T cell receptor (beta chain) was recorded in a study of blood T cell repertoires in COVID-19. Sequenced by immunoSEQ multiplex PCR; TCRdb stores in-frame clones only, minus some. The sample has more than 200,000 clones, about 85% seen once. V lost 3 bases to trimming and J lost 6 bases, with 9 bases between them. This CDR3 has 13 amino acids. Germline CDR1 and CDR2: LNHDA and SQIVND (reference sequence). Source material: peripheral blood. V usage is TRBV19 and J usage is TRBJ2-1, with a weak D call TRBD2 (6 bases). This receptor was taken from a man between 65 and 85 years old with acute or convalescent COVID-19. CDR3 coding DNA: TGTGCCAGTAGTATCTTCGGGGGCAATGAGCAGTTCTTC. This codes for CASSIFGGNEQFF.